These 30 T cell receptor beta chains were sequenced from one sample in a study of cytomegalovirus exposure and HLA in healthy donors. The PCR made use of 60 Vbeta and 13 Jbeta primers. Profiled with immunoSEQ multiplex PCR; TCRdb holds only in-frame clones, not every one. Of tens of thousands of clones listed, approximately 71% were seen once; the top ten hold 30% to 40%. The sample was PBMCs. The receptors come from a man between 40 and 49 years old in good health and CMV-seropositive.

This clone was seen only a few times. This rearrangement joins TRBV9 to TRBJ1-1; D is ambiguous. The V gene's germline CDR1 is SGDLS and CDR2 YYNGEE. This CDR3 is 15 amino acids long. Trimming removed 0 bases from V and 3 bases from J, with 12 bases in between. The CDR3 region is CASSVDSTSDTEAFF. The CDR3 DNA follows: TGTGCCAGCAGCGTAGATTCTACGTCGGACACTGAAGCTTTCTTT. Complete variable domain (other parts from reference TRBV9 and TRBJ1-1): DSGVTQTPKHLITATGQRVTLRCSPRSGDLSVYWYQQSLDQGLQFLIQYYNGEERAKGNILERFSAQQFPDLHSELNLSSLELGDSALYFCASSVDSTSDTEAFFGQGTRLTVV.

The chain recombines TRBV6-5 with TRBJ2-7; 7 bases fit TRBD1. With 6 bases clipped from V and 0 bases from J, the junction kept 8 bases outside the gene matches. Germline CDR1 reads MNHEY; CDR2 reads SVGAGI. The CDR3 covers 15 residues. CDR3 protein: CASRPGTESSYEQYF. The CDR3 DNA sequence: TGTGCCAGCAGACCCGGGACAGAGAGCTCCTACGAGCAGTACTTC.

The chain links TRBV27 to TRBJ2-7; 7 bases are shared with TRBD1. CDR3 size: 14 residues. CDR1 and CDR2 (germline): MNHEY, SMNVEV (reference sequence). J gave up 2 bases and V 2 bases, and 3 bases lay outside the gene matches. CDR3 DNA sequence: TGTGCCAGCAGTTTAAGGGGACAGACCTACGAGCAGTACTTC. Encoded protein: CASSLRGQTYEQYF.

This chain joins TRBV7-2 and TRBJ2-7; D may be TRBD1 (5 bases). Germline V gives CDR1 SGHTA, CDR2 FQGNSA. The ends were cut back, 1 base at V and 3 bases at J, with 16 bases in the middle. CDR3 length: 16 amino acids. DNA of the CDR3: TGTGCCAGCAGCTTAGGGTACAGGACGGCCGTCTACGAGCAGTACTTC. This translates into CASSLGYRTAVYEQYF.

The chain carries TRBV10-3 and TRBJ2-3, with 8 bases lining up with TRBD2. The germline CDR1 and CDR2 sequences are ENHRY and SYGVKD. CDR3 size: 18 residues. With V trimmed by 9 bases and J by 0 bases, 17 bases remained unmatched. The CDR3 here is CAIASGVAGFASTDTQYF. The DNA for the CDR3 is TGTGCCATTGCGTCTGGGGTAGCGGGGTTCGCTAGCACAGATACGCAGTATTTT.

This clone occurred a few times. The genes are TRBV10-1 and TRBJ1-3; TRBD1 is a possible D gene (5 bases). The CDR3 totals 17 residues. V lost 4 bases, J lost 0 bases, and 16 bases lay in between. Germline CDR1 and CDR2: WNHNN and SYGVQD (reference sequence). The CDR3 coding sequence is TGCGCCAGCAGTGGGCCGGTTAGGGGTTCCTCTGGAAACACCATATATTTT. Translation: CASSGPVRGSSGNTIYF.

This rearrangement joins TRBV6-5 to TRBJ1-6; D may be TRBD1 (6 bases). This CDR3 contains 14 residues. Germline V CDR1 and CDR2: MNHEY, SVGAGI. Between the trimmed V and J ends, which lost 10 bases and 7 bases, there was a span of 17 bases. In DNA, the CDR3 is TGTGCCACCATTAAAGGGGGACAAAATTCACCCCTCCACTTT. Residues: CATIKGGQNSPLHF.

The chain couples TRBV7-2 to TRBJ1-1, with D uncertain. Germline CDR1 and CDR2: SGHTA and FQGNSA. The V end was cut by 3 bases, the J end by 4 bases, with 9 bases between. The CDR3 loop spans 13 amino acids. CDR3 in amino acids: CASSLRGSTEAFF. CDR3 in DNA: TGTGCCAGCAGCTTGCGGGGTAGCACTGAAGCTTTCTTT.

The chain employs TRBV4-1 and TRBJ2-2; D call uncertain. This CDR3 spans 13 amino acids. Germline-derived CDR1 and CDR2 are MGHRA and YSYEKL. Between the trimmed V and J ends, which lost 4 bases and 7 bases, there was a span of 10 bases. CDR3 sequence reads: CASSPPSVGELFF. DNA for the CDR3: TGCGCCAGCAGCCCTCCATCGGTCGGGGAGCTGTTTTTT.

The V gene is TRBV6-5, the J gene TRBJ2-2, with TRBD2 matching 7 bases. Germline V gene lookup returns CDR1 MNHEY and CDR2 SVGAGI. This CDR3 spans 13 amino acids. The V segment lost 8 bases and the J segment 5 bases; nucleotides outside the gene matches: 5. The CDR3, as DNA: TGTGCCAGCCGGGGGGTTTTAACCGGGGAGCTGTTTTTT. It specifies CASRGVLTGELFF.

The V gene is TRBV7-9, the J gene TRBJ2-7; a weak D match, TRBD1 (6 bases). This CDR3 is built from 15 residues. Germline V gene data show CDR1 as SEHNR and CDR2 as FQNEAQ (reference sequence). Trimming pared 5 bases from V and 2 bases from J, leaving 16 bases between. CDR3: CASSPGHRAPYEQYF. The DNA of the CDR3 is TGTGCCAGCAGCCCGGGACACCGGGCCCCCTACGAGCAGTACTTC. Using reference TRBV7-9 and TRBJ2-7 for the parts outside the CDR3, the full variable domain is DTGVSQNPRHKITKRGQNVTFRCDPISEHNRLYWYRQTLGQGPEFLTYFQNEAQLEKSRLLSDRFSAERPKGSFSTLEIQRTEQGDSAMYLCASSPGHRAPYEQYFGPGTRLTVT.

The chain combines TRBV18 with TRBJ1-2; 7 bases agree with TRBD1. The V gene end was trimmed by 2 bases and the J gene end by 7 bases; junction bases not matched to a gene: 7. Germline values: CDR1 KGHSH, CDR2 LQKENI. This CDR3 spans 14 amino acids. CDR3 loop: CASSPDREASGYTF. CDR3 in DNA: TGTGCCAGCTCACCAGACAGGGAGGCCTCTGGCTACACCTTC.

This sequence joins TRBV10-2 and TRBJ1-1; no firm D call. Germline V lookup: CDR1 WSHSY, CDR2 SAAADI. Trimming took off 3 bases at V and 1 base at J, with 15 bases between the two ends. The CDR3 is made up of 16 amino acids. The CDR3 coding sequence is TGCGCCAGCAGTGATCGGAGGCAGGCAAAGAACACTGAAGCTTTCTTT. This sequence encodes CASSDRRQAKNTEAFF.

The chain joins TRBV11-2 to TRBJ1-1; the D gene is possibly TRBD1 (5 bases). Trimming took off 1 base at V and 1 base at J, with 7 bases between the two ends. This CDR3 region has 14 residues. Germline loops: CDR1 SGHAT, CDR2 FQNNGV. CDR3 loop: CASSLGRANTEAFF. The CDR3 DNA is TGTGCCAGCAGCTTAGGCAGGGCGAACACTGAAGCTTTCTTT.

The chain is built from TRBV4-2 and TRBJ1-1, with 8 nucleotides matching TRBD1. CDR3 length: 14 residues. Germline loops: CDR1 LGHNA, CDR2 YNFKEQ. The trim removed 5 bases at V and 1 base at J, leaving 3 bases unmatched. The chain's CDR3 is CASSSGQENTEAFF. The CDR3, as DNA: TGTGCCAGCAGCTCGGGACAGGAGAACACTGAAGCTTTCTTT.

V usage is TRBV5-1 and J usage is TRBJ2-3; possible D gene TRBD2, 6 bases. V lost 7 bases and J lost 2, with 11 bases in between. The CDR3 extends over 13 amino acids. Germline V lookup: CDR1 SGHRS, CDR2 YFSETQ. CDR3 DNA sequence: TGCGCCAGCGGGGACTCCGACACAGATACGCAGTATTTT. It yields the protein CASGDSDTDTQYF.

This clone appeared a single time. The J gene is TRBJ1-1, the V gene TRBV30; tentative D call: TRBD1 (6 bases). Trimming cost V 3 bases and J 1 base, with 12 bases left between them. CDR1 is GTSNPN, CDR2 SVGIG, per germline (reference sequence). The CDR3 runs 14 residues. The CDR3 region has the DNA TGTGCCTGGAGAGGAACAGGGCCGAACACTGAAGCTTTCTTT. It yields the protein CAWRGTGPNTEAFF.

The sample holds a few counts of this clone. The genes are TRBV29-1 and TRBJ2-5, with D perhaps matching TRBD1 (6 bases). The CDR3 totals 12 residues. V was clipped by 5 bases and J by 1 base, with 8 bases between them. Germline V gene lookup returns CDR1 SQVTM and CDR2 ANQGSEA. The CDR3, as DNA: TGCAGCGTTCGGACAGTCCAAGAGACCCAGTACTTC. Amino acids: CSVRTVQETQYF.

The chain uses TRBV9 and TRBJ1-2; tentatively, D is TRBD1 (6 bases). V lost 3 bases and J lost 5, with 17 bases in between. The CDR3 extends over 15 amino acids. The germline V gene encodes CDR1 SGDLS and CDR2 YYNGEE. The CDR3 DNA reads TGTGCCAGCAGCGCAAACAGGGTAATGCCTTATGGCTACACCTTC. Its protein product is CASSANRVMPYGYTF. The entire variable domain, with the rest obtained from reference TRBV9 and TRBJ1-2, is as follows: DSGVTQTPKHLITATGQRVTLRCSPRSGDLSVYWYQQSLDQGLQFLIQYYNGEERAKGNILERFSAQQFPDLHSELNLSSLELGDSALYFCASSANRVMPYGYTFGSGTRLTVV.

V gene TRBV5-6 combines with J gene TRBJ1-2, with 7 bases matching TRBD1. Trimming cost V 2 bases and J 3 bases; bases outside gene matches: 13. CDR1 is SGHDT, CDR2 YYEEEE, per germline. This CDR3 comprises 17 residues. DNA for the CDR3: TGTGCCAGCAGCTTCCCCCCCGGGACAGAGTCGTACTATGGCTACACCTTC. Translated, it gives CASSFPPGTESYYGYTF.

Note on this clone: The junction differs from germline at one of its ends, possibly a read error. The rearrangement joins TRBV14 to TRBJ1-1; D may be TRBD1 (5 bases). From germline, CDR1 is SGHDN and CDR2 FVKESK. This CDR3 contains 14 residues. CDR3 sequence: CASSGHLTNAEAFF. The DNA of the CDR3 is TGTGCCAGCAGCGGACATTTGACGAACGCTGAAGCTTTCTTT.

The rearrangement uses TRBV7-9 and TRBJ2-6; 9 nucleotides align to TRBD1. CDR3 length equals 18 residues. V lost 0 bases, J lost 0 bases, and 3 bases stayed unmatched. In germline, CDR1 is SEHNR, CDR2 FQNEAQ (reference sequence). The CDR3 sequence is CASSLAGTGNSGANVLTF. The CDR3 DNA reads as TGTGCCAGCAGCTTAGCCGGGACAGGGAACTCTGGGGCCAACGTCCTGACTTTC.

This clone was counted only a few times. The rearrangement links TRBV2 to TRBJ1-1, with 8 bases matching TRBD1. V was clipped by 8 bases and J by 5 bases; unmatched bases: 7. This CDR3 is built from 13 residues. The V gene's germline CDR1 is SNHLY and CDR2 FYNNEI. CDR3 DNA: TGTGCCAGCCTCGAGACAGGGGAGACTGAAGCTTTCTTT. This translates into CASLETGETEAFF.

The gene calls are TRBV7-2 and TRBJ2-7; D call uncertain. Germline V gene sequence: CDR1 SGHTA, CDR2 FQGNSA. The CDR3 runs to 14 residues. The germline V and J ends were trimmed by 5 bases and 0 bases, with 11 bases remaining between them. This chain's CDR3 is CASSPRSSSYEQYF. The CDR3 bases are TGTGCCAGCAGCCCCCGCTCGAGCTCCTACGAGCAGTACTTC.

This clone was picked up a small number of times. The rearrangement uses TRBV2 and TRBJ1-3; 8 bases line up with TRBD1. Per germline, CDR1 SNHLY and CDR2 FYNNEI. The V and J ends lost 8 bases and 8 bases, in that order; junction bases with no gene match: 8. The CDR3 covers 13 residues. This CDR3 is CASLGQAEDTIYF. The CDR3 coding sequence is TGTGCCAGCCTGGGACAGGCTGAGGACACCATATATTTT.

The chain carries TRBV9 and TRBJ2-5, with D perhaps TRBD2 (6 bases). The CDR3 consists of 11 residues. The germline gives CDR1 SGDLS, CDR2 YYNGEE. Between the trimmed V and J ends, which lost 4 bases and 8 bases, there was a span of 9 bases. The CDR3 protein is CASSPGRTQYF. Here the CDR3 DNA reads TGTGCCAGCAGCCCCGGGAGAACCCAGTACTTC.

A word on this clone: Mismatch with germline at one junction end may stem from a read error. The gene calls are TRBV7-7 and TRBJ2-5; TRBD2 matches 8 bases. The CDR3 length is 14 residues. Germline V gene sequence: CDR1 SSHAT, CDR2 FNYEAQ (reference sequence). CDR3 nucleotide sequence: TGTGCTAGCAGCTTTTCGGGGGGGACGGAGACCCAGTACTTC. This encodes CASSFSGGTETQYF.

The rearrangement uses TRBV5-1 and TRBJ1-6; a possible D gene is TRBD1 (5 bases). The CDR3 runs to 17 residues. Germline assignment: CDR1 SGHRS and CDR2 YFSETQ. V gave up 0 bases and J gave up 10 bases, with 20 bases separating them. The CDR3: CASSLAVSGDVRSPLHF. CDR3 coding DNA: TGCGCCAGCAGCTTGGCGGTGTCGGGGGACGTGAGATCACCCCTCCACTTT.

The V and J genes are TRBV18 and TRBJ2-5; D uncertain. Germline V gene data show CDR1 as KGHSH and CDR2 as LQKENI. CDR3 length: 12 amino acids. V lost 4 bases and J 8 bases, leaving 11 bases between the germline ends. DNA for the CDR3: TGTGCCAGCTCACGCTCTCAGGAAACCCAGTACTTC. This sequence encodes CASSRSQETQYF.

The chain combines TRBV4-1 with TRBJ1-1, with D hard to call. The V gene's germline CDR1 is MGHRA and CDR2 YSYEKL. Trimming took off 0 bases at V and 5 bases at J, with 19 bases between the two ends. CDR3 length equals 17 residues. CDR3 residues: CASSQEVTAGSGTEAFF. The CDR3 DNA reads TGCGCCAGCAGCCAAGAGGTTACGGCGGGGTCGGGGACTGAAGCTTTCTTT.